The following is a TCR beta chain sequence with its context. Its antigen is unknown. This entry is derived from a study of T cell repertoires in ileal Crohn's disease. Overall study context: Every patient was operated on for stricturing (about 60%) or penetrating (approximately 40%) complications. Study findings and constraints: Endoscopic recurrence occurred in every patient whose clonality exceeded 26.8%. Mucosal expansions were suggested to be mainly CD8 T cells.

The time point was: inflamed ileum from the surgical specimen. Data came from immunoSEQ multiplex PCR; TCRdb stores just in-frame clones and leaves some out. The sample lists some 6,600 clones; approximately 83% were seen once. The CDR3 has 13 residues. Germline values: CDR1 MDHEN, CDR2 SYDVKM. Germline trimming cut 6 bases from V and 8 bases from J; bases unmatched to any gene: 7. The sequencing sample was made of ileal tissue. The chain joins TRBV28 to TRBJ1-2, with 9 bases aligning to TRBD1. This sequence was found in an adult with Crohn's disease. CDR3 coding DNA: TGTGCCAGCAGCCAACAGGGGGCTCGGGGCTACACCTTC. Translated: CASSQQGARGYTF.